This T cell receptor beta chain was profiled in a study of long-term antiretroviral therapy in people with HIV (dated by TCRdb to 2022 to 2024). For context, the study as a whole: The earliest samples were collected approximately a decade before the 2015 WHO recommendation for immediate ART, a period when ART was typically delayed until CD4 counts fell. Whether ART initiation and durable HIV suppression were associated with changes in peripheral blood TRB repertoire composition and diversity was tested in a retrospective serial study. From fewer than 35 adults with confirmed HIV infection, the cohort provided roughly 200 cryopreserved PBMC samples, gathered serially across a mean of around six years (range 1-12). About 40% of the roughly 30 participants with HIV were female. Test extractions of a monoclonal T-cell line alongside some 36 polyclonal samples showed no cross-contamination during QIAcube processing. General study outcomes and caveats: Inferences about post-ART repertoire changes were limited because no data were available on ART adherence, viral resistance or therapy changes. Narrower CDR3 length ranges were observed in HIV repertoires than in controls, and an antigen-experienced repertoire with only a slight naive shift after ART was suggested by the network structure. A significant increase in TRB diversity was found to be associated with ART initiation, although TRB diversity was observed to remain significantly below that of transplant donor controls even after long-term ART. Since PBMC availability was limited, sequencing covered only the TCR beta chain, with no alpha chain pairing. The repertoire was dominated across all time points by expanded TRB clones identified before ART initiation, although this dominance was seen to fluctuate and to decrease in many PLHIV after ART. Because pre-ART samples had limited cell numbers, unsorted PBMC were profiled rather than sorted CD4+ and CD8+ T cells. The samples span the years 2004 to 2017, and the ART regimens used may be less effective than current regimens.

Sequencing of the TRB variable region was done with the immunoSEQ hsTCRB v3.0 assay at survey level resolution. A depth of roughly 35,000-50,000 T-cell genomes per sample was targeted for TRB sequencing. TRB libraries were pooled and sequenced on an Illumina MiSeq using a v3 150-cycle kit. On the study's bioinformatics: Repertoire analysis ran in R within a reproducible Nextflow workflow covering QC, data transformation and analysis. Custom analyses were implemented in LymphoSeq2, an R package for AIRR-Seq data exploration. A handful of samples that produced fewer than 5000 total TRB sequences were removed, so 190 or so HIV repertoires were analyzed. Of the roughly 180 retained HIV repertoires, approximately 57 were collected before and around 130 after ART initiation. Repertoires were downsampled to 5000 TRB nucleotide sequences, with summary statistics averaged over 100 downsampling iterations. Only TRB sequences with CDR3 regions of at least seven amino acids were retained for analysis. Diversity was assessed using a clonality score derived from Shannon entropy and using the Gini coefficient. In repertoire networks, the top 5000 CDR3 amino acid sequences were linked whenever an edit distance of one separated two sequences. For TRB CDR3 amino acid sequences, GLIPH2 was used to predict antigen specificity groups and MHC restriction. To flag known CMV, EBV, HIV or tissue antigen associations, CDR3 amino acid sequences were matched against VDJdb and McPAS-TCR. Pre-ART, post-ART and control groups were compared with Wilcoxon signed-rank tests and Holm-Bonferroni correction. Held by TCRdb, this immuneACCESS table contains in-frame sequences only and omits some clones. Under half of the omission traces to an unresolved V gene where checked; the cause of the rest is unknown. That table is the source of V, J and clone size, and D and trimming were worked out from the DNA. Present in this sample are about 25,000 clones, about 76% of which were seen just once. Approximately 15% of the sample is held by the ten biggest clonotypes.

Details on this clone: Its antigen is still unknown. Base qualities are not at hand, and no much larger clone is one base apart.

Counted from cysteine to phenylalanine, this CDR3 has 17 amino acids. Solely the CDR3 DNA is kept, with 51 bases framed from the first base. CDR1 MNHNS and CDR2 SASEGT are derived from the germline V gene. The germline V end is reduced by 0 bases and the J end by 3 bases; junction bases left unmatched: 5. Inclusion was restricted to participants for whom at least one PBMC sample before ART initiation and at least two post-ART samples were available. All participants with HIV were treated in the United States of America. Before DNA extraction, cryopreserved samples containing about 1-11 million PBMC were thawed and washed. At the time of the earliest PBMC sample, participants with HIV were aged between about 20 and 54 years. PBMC samples were contributed by each participant from 1-4 timepoints before ART initiation and 2-8 timepoints after ART initiation, with a median of 7 samples. For every participant, serial HIV viral load, CD4+ T-cell count, ART history and demographic data were obtained. Genomic DNA was extracted from unsorted PBMC with a Qiagen kit on a QIAcube, processed in batches of 12 samples.

This receptor was taken from a young woman with HIV. This chain joins TRBV6-1 to TRBJ2-3; TRBD2 matches 11 bases in the middle. This specimen consisted of unsorted PBMCs, obtained at the start of antiretroviral therapy, before treatment. The DNA is as follows: TGTGCCAGCAGTGAAGCGGTAGCGGGAGGGCCAACAGATACGCAGTATTTT. This codes for CASSEAVAGGPTDTQYF.